Listed below are T cell receptor beta chains from one sample, sequenced in a study of blood T cell repertoires in COVID-19. Sequencing was performed with immunoSEQ multiplex PCR; in TCRdb, only in-frame clones are kept and a portion is missing. Seen here are under 300,000 clones, about 86% observed once, and the top ten hold around 3.5%. The sample taken for sequencing was PBMCs or T cells enriched from blood (not recorded which). The source is a man between 45 and 60 years old who had recovered from COVID-19. Each CDR3 is given with its conserved first and last residue. The order of the fields is J gene, clone size, D gene, CDR3 length, V gene, CDR3 protein, CDR3 DNA. The D gene is left open where the match is weak. The size of a clone is reported for some rows only, either as once, few or many, or as a class for expanded clones.

j_call: TRBJ2-2
clone_size: NA
d_call: TRBD1
cdr3_length: 17
v_call: TRBV27
cdr3_aa: CASGSLSGQGITGELFF
cdr3_nt: TGTGCCAGCGGTTCCCTTTCCGGACAGGGTATCACCGGGGAGCTGTTTTTT

j_call: TRBJ1-6
clone_size: NA
d_call: TRBD1
cdr3_length: 14
v_call: TRBV30
cdr3_aa: CAWIRDSRDSPLHF
cdr3_nt: TGTGCCTGGATCCGGGACAGCAGGGATTCACCCCTCCACTTT

j_call: TRBJ2-2
clone_size: NA
d_call: NA
cdr3_length: 14
v_call: TRBV19
cdr3_aa: CASSIVRSTGELFF
cdr3_nt: TGTGCCAGTAGTATAGTCAGGTCGACCGGGGAGCTGTTTTTT

j_call: TRBJ1-1
clone_size: once
d_call: TRBD1
cdr3_length: 15
v_call: TRBV15
cdr3_aa: CATSGDEHRGTEAFF
cdr3_nt: TGTGCCACCAGCGGGGATGAACACAGGGGAACTGAAGCTTTCTTT

j_call: TRBJ2-3
clone_size: NA
d_call: TRBD2
cdr3_length: 17
v_call: TRBV9
cdr3_aa: CASSVEWTSFSTDTQYF
cdr3_nt: TGTGCCAGCAGCGTAGAGTGGACTAGTTTCTCCACAGATACGCAGTATTTT

j_call: TRBJ2-5
clone_size: NA
d_call: TRBD2
cdr3_length: 16
v_call: TRBV7-9
cdr3_aa: CASSLVSGAPGETQYF
cdr3_nt: TGTGCCAGCAGCTTAGTGAGCGGGGCACCGGGGGAGACCCAGTACTTC

j_call: TRBJ2-5
clone_size: once
d_call: TRBD2
cdr3_length: 16
v_call: TRBV11-2
cdr3_aa: CASSMLRGLYQETQYF
cdr3_nt: TGTGCCAGCAGTATGCTGAGGGGACTATACCAAGAGACCCAGTACTTC

j_call: TRBJ1-1
clone_size: few
d_call: NA
cdr3_length: 15
v_call: TRBV3-1/TRBV3-2
cdr3_aa: CASSLSRGGGTEAFF
cdr3_nt: TGTGCCAGCAGCCTTTCGCGAGGGGGGGGTACTGAAGCTTTCTTT

j_call: TRBJ1-2
clone_size: NA
d_call: TRBD1
cdr3_length: 15
v_call: TRBV11-3
cdr3_aa: CASSHRTGSNYGYTF
cdr3_nt: TGTGCCAGCAGCCACCGGACAGGGTCTAACTATGGCTACACCTTC

j_call: TRBJ1-5
clone_size: NA
d_call: NA
cdr3_length: 14
v_call: TRBV6-5
cdr3_aa: CASSSGGGNQPQHF
cdr3_nt: TGTGCCAGCAGTTCTGGAGGGGGCAATCAGCCCCAGCATTTT

j_call: TRBJ1-6
clone_size: few
d_call: NA
cdr3_length: 13
v_call: TRBV28
cdr3_aa: CASNQVRNSPLHF
cdr3_nt: TGTGCCAGCAATCAAGTGAGGAATTCACCCCTCCACTTT

j_call: TRBJ2-7
clone_size: NA
d_call: TRBD1
cdr3_length: 16
v_call: TRBV5-1
cdr3_aa: CASSHGTGGASSEQYF
cdr3_nt: TGCGCCAGCAGCCACGGTACAGGGGGCGCCTCCTCCGAGCAGTACTTC

j_call: TRBJ2-1
clone_size: once
d_call: TRBD2
cdr3_length: 18
v_call: TRBV4-2
cdr3_aa: CASSLDDLSGGSYNEQFF
cdr3_nt: TGTGCCAGCAGCCTGGACGATCTAAGCGGGGGCTCCTACAATGAGCAGTTCTTC

j_call: TRBJ2-3
clone_size: NA
d_call: TRBD1
cdr3_length: 15
v_call: TRBV6-5
cdr3_aa: CASSYGTGLGDTQYF
cdr3_nt: TGTGCCAGCAGTTATGGGACAGGGCTCGGAGATACGCAGTATTTT

j_call: TRBJ1-4
clone_size: NA
d_call: TRBD1
cdr3_length: 15
v_call: TRBV30
cdr3_aa: CASDRGFPENEKLFF
cdr3_nt: TGTGCCTCGGACAGGGGCTTTCCCGAAAATGAAAAACTGTTTTTT

j_call: TRBJ1-5
clone_size: NA
d_call: NA
cdr3_length: 13
v_call: TRBV11-2
cdr3_aa: CASSLASNQPQHF
cdr3_nt: TGTGCCAGCAGCTTAGCTTCGAATCAGCCCCAGCATTTT

j_call: TRBJ2-7
clone_size: NA
d_call: TRBD1
cdr3_length: 15
v_call: TRBV11-2
cdr3_aa: CASSYRQGRAYEQYF
cdr3_nt: TGTGCCAGCAGCTACCGACAGGGACGGGCCTACGAGCAGTACTTC

j_call: TRBJ1-5
clone_size: NA
d_call: NA
cdr3_length: 15
v_call: TRBV18
cdr3_aa: CASSLRRAVNQPQHF
cdr3_nt: TGTGCCAGCTCCCTTAGGCGGGCGGTGAATCAGCCCCAGCATTTT

j_call: TRBJ2-5
clone_size: NA
d_call: TRBD1
cdr3_length: 15
v_call: TRBV4-3
cdr3_aa: CASSQGDRDQETQYF
cdr3_nt: TGCGCCAGCAGCCAAGGAGACAGGGACCAAGAGACCCAGTACTTC

j_call: TRBJ2-5
clone_size: once
d_call: TRBD2
cdr3_length: 13
v_call: TRBV7-3
cdr3_aa: CASSFSAGDAKYF
cdr3_nt: TGTGCCAGCAGCTTCAGTGCGGGGGACGCAAAGTACTTC

j_call: TRBJ2-3
clone_size: NA
d_call: NA
cdr3_length: 13
v_call: TRBV5-6
cdr3_aa: CASSLPVADTQYF
cdr3_nt: TGTGCCAGCAGCCTCCCAGTCGCAGATACGCAGTATTTT

j_call: TRBJ1-2
clone_size: NA
d_call: TRBD1
cdr3_length: 13
v_call: TRBV14
cdr3_aa: CASSPRQGDGYTF
cdr3_nt: TGTGCCAGCAGCCCTCGACAGGGAGATGGCTACACCTTC

j_call: TRBJ2-5
clone_size: NA
d_call: TRBD1
cdr3_length: 15
v_call: TRBV6-5
cdr3_aa: CASRTDRGLGETQYF
cdr3_nt: TGTGCCAGCAGAACCGACAGGGGGCTTGGAGAGACCCAGTACTTC

j_call: TRBJ1-6
clone_size: NA
d_call: NA
cdr3_length: 15
v_call: TRBV28
cdr3_aa: CASSFERIGNSPLHF
cdr3_nt: TGTGCCAGCAGTTTCGAGAGGATCGGGAATTCACCCCTCCACTTT

j_call: TRBJ2-5
clone_size: NA
d_call: TRBD2
cdr3_length: 17
v_call: TRBV3-1/TRBV3-2
cdr3_aa: CASSQEVFGGYQETQYF
cdr3_nt: TGTGCCAGCAGCCAAGAGGTATTCGGGGGGTACCAAGAGACCCAGTACTTC

j_call: TRBJ1-2
clone_size: NA
d_call: TRBD1
cdr3_length: 14
v_call: TRBV5-1
cdr3_aa: CASSPDRGNYGYTF
cdr3_nt: TGCGCCAGCAGCCCCGACAGGGGGAACTATGGCTACACCTTC

j_call: TRBJ1-1
clone_size: NA
d_call: NA
cdr3_length: 13
v_call: TRBV27
cdr3_aa: CASTDSLNTEAFF
cdr3_nt: TGTGCCAGCACGGACAGTTTGAACACTGAAGCTTTCTTT

j_call: TRBJ2-7
clone_size: NA
d_call: TRBD2
cdr3_length: 18
v_call: TRBV5-4
cdr3_aa: CASSRRTSGGYVGYEQYF
cdr3_nt: TGTGCCAGCAGCCGCCGGACTAGCGGGGGGTACGTGGGATACGAGCAGTACTTC